This T cell receptor (beta chain) derives from a study of cytomegalovirus exposure and HLA in healthy donors. PCR involved 60 Vbeta and 13 Jbeta primers. Assay used: immunoSEQ multiplex PCR; TCRdb lists only in-frame clones, some missing. The sample has about 160,000 clones; over 70% are singletons. This clone has a handful of counts. Germline loops: CDR1 SGHRS, CDR2 YFSETQ. J was trimmed by 3 bases and V by 0 bases; bases with no gene match: 2. The CDR3 has 14 residues. The sequenced material came from PBMCs. The chain has TRBV5-1 and TRBJ1-1; TRBD1 agrees at 7 bases. This sequence originates from a woman between 18 and 29 years old in good health and CMV-seronegative. CDR3 nucleotide sequence: TGCGCCAGCAGCTTGGCGGACAGGTACACTGAAGCTTTCTTT. It yields the protein CASSLADRYTEAFF. Using reference TRBV5-1 and TRBJ1-1 for the parts outside the CDR3, the full variable domain is KAGVTQTPRYLIKTRGQQVTLSCSPISGHRSVSWYQQTPGQGLQFLFEYFSETQRNKGNFPGRFSGRQFSNSRSEMNVSTLELGDSALYLCASSLADRYTEAFFGQGTRLTVV.